These 20 T cell receptor beta chains originate from one sample sequenced in a study of blood T cells in healthy people across ages. For the second PCR, which ran for roughly 6 to 12 cycles, a sample-barcoded 5' primer and a J-beta primer mix were used. TCRdb independently ran MiXCR on the 5' RACE reads; one entry per CDR3 protein. Of about 1,500,000 distinct CDR3 sequences in the sample, roughly 40% were seen once. The specimen was blood. The receptors come from a woman between 18 and 30 years old in good health.

The CDR3 reads CASSLSPGKDGYTF. CDR3 bases: TGTGCCAGCAGTTTATCCCCAGGGAAGGATGGCTACACCTTC. The chain uses TRBV12-3 or TRBV12-4 and TRBJ1-2; possible D gene TRBD1, 5 bases. The V gene lost 2 bases and the J gene lost 6 bases, with 13 bases spanning the gap. The CDR3 spans 14 residues.

The rearrangement links TRBV6-6 to TRBJ2-1; TRBD1 aligns across 7 bases. This CDR3 is built from 14 residues. The J segment lost 5 bases and the V segment lost 7 bases, leaving 8 bases of the junction unmatched. CDR1 and CDR2 from the germline V gene are MNHNY and SVGAGI (reference sequence). The CDR3 spells CASKSPGGHNEQFF. The CDR3 DNA reads as TGTGCCAGCAAATCCCCAGGGGGACACAATGAGCAGTTCTTC.

This chain joins TRBV12-3 or TRBV12-4 and TRBJ2-7, with D tentatively TRBD1 or TRBD2 (6 bases each). There are 18 residues in the CDR3. Trimming stripped 1 base from V and 4 bases from J, with 23 bases between. In nucleotides, the CDR3 is TGTGCCAGCAGTTTAGATTGGGGGGTCATGACAGGCGTATACGAGCAGTACTTC. This encodes CASSLDWGVMTGVYEQYF.

The chain has TRBV7-2 and TRBJ1-6; D gene uncertain. The germline V gene encodes CDR1 SGHTA and CDR2 FQGNSA. The CDR3 extends over 16 amino acids. Trimming stripped 5 bases from V and 4 bases from J, with 15 bases between. The chain's CDR3 is CASSPRRRHYNSPLHF. The DNA for the CDR3 is TGTGCCAGCAGCCCCCGGCGGAGGCATTATAATTCACCCCTCCACTTT.

The chain is built from TRBV13 and TRBJ1-2; 7 bases are a match to TRBD1. V shed 4 bases and J 4 bases; nucleotides not matched to a gene: 9. Germline CDR1 reads PRHDT; CDR2 reads FYEKMQ (reference sequence). The CDR3 extends over 15 amino acids. CDR3 DNA: TGTGCCAGCAGCTCCAGTCGGAGGGACAGCTATGGCTACACCTTC. Its protein is CASSSSRRDSYGYTF.

This clonotype appeared a few times. V usage is TRBV7-2 and J usage is TRBJ2-7; D gene unclear. Germline V gene data show CDR1 as SGHTA and CDR2 as FQGNSA. V lost 1 base and J 6 bases, leaving 10 bases between the germline ends. The CDR3 spans 13 residues. The DNA for the CDR3 is TGTGCCAGCAGCTTAGTTGACGGTGGCGAGCAGTACTTC. It is translated as CASSLVDGGEQYF.

The chain joins TRBV7-2 to TRBJ2-6; D gene ambiguous. The CDR3 is 19 residues long. Germline V gene lookup returns CDR1 SGHTA and CDR2 FQGNSA. Trimming took off 2 bases at V and 2 bases at J, with 19 bases between the two ends. DNA for the CDR3: TGTGCCAGCAGCTTATCTCACAGCCCTAACCCCACTGGGGCCAACGTCCTGACTTTC. Its translation is CASSLSHSPNPTGANVLTF.

The V gene is TRBV10-3, the J gene TRBJ2-5; weak D call: TRBD1 (5 bases). The V gene's germline CDR1 is ENHRY and CDR2 SYGVKD. V was shortened by 0 bases and J by 11 bases, with 22 bases between the two germline ends. This CDR3 has 16 amino acids. CDR3 sequence: CAISESGGPRGNEQYF. In DNA, the CDR3 is TGTGCCATCAGTGAGTCGGGTGGTCCTAGGGGCAATGAGCAGTACTTC.

This clonotype has ten or more counts. The chain joins TRBV14 to TRBJ2-5; the D gene is possibly TRBD2 (5 bases). Trimming left V 4 bases short and J 5 bases short, with 8 bases between. Germline values: CDR1 SGHDN, CDR2 FVKESK. CDR3 length equals 12 residues. In DNA, the CDR3 is TGTGCCAGCAGCCTCGGGATGGAGACCCAGTACTTC. Amino acids: CASSLGMETQYF.

V and J are TRBV7-9 and TRBJ1-5; TRBD1 matches at 7 bases. The J segment lost 7 bases and the V segment lost 4 bases, leaving 13 bases of the junction unmatched. The germline CDR1 and CDR2 sequences are SEHNR and FQNEAQ (reference sequence). The CDR3 is 16 residues long. DNA of the CDR3: TGTGCCAGCAGCTCTAGCGTTAAGGGGGCTCAGCAGCCCCAGCATTTT. Amino acid sequence: CASSSSVKGAQQPQHF.

This clonotype turned up a few times. The chain couples TRBV20-1 to TRBJ2-7; 7 bases are shared with TRBD2. CDR3 length: 14 amino acids. V lost 8 bases, J lost 6 bases, and 16 bases stayed unmatched. CDR1 and CDR2 (germline): DFQATT, SNEGSKA (reference sequence). The chain's CDR3 is CSPRGVAGNSEQYF. DNA of the CDR3: TGCAGTCCTCGGGGGGTAGCGGGCAACTCCGAGCAGTACTTC.

The J gene is TRBJ1-4, the V gene TRBV6-1; TRBD1 agrees at 9 bases. After removal of 7 bases from V and 7 bases from J, the junction contained 4 bases not matched to a gene. Germline V CDR1 and CDR2: MNHNS, SASEGT. The CDR3 has 13 residues. CDR3 protein: CASTLDRGEKLFF. Here the CDR3 DNA reads TGTGCCAGCACCCTGGACAGGGGTGAAAAACTGTTTTTT.

J is TRBJ2-2 and V is TRBV27, with no clear D. The CDR3 is 14 amino acids. V was pared by 8 bases and J by 2 bases, with 12 bases between. Germline assignment: CDR1 MNHEY and CDR2 SMNVEV (reference sequence). This CDR3 is CASRTQINTGELFF. The DNA for the CDR3 is TGTGCCAGCCGAACCCAAATTAACACCGGGGAGCTGTTTTTT.

With regard to this clonotype: This may arise from a read error, as a much more abundant clone is one base away. V is TRBV29-1 and J is TRBJ2-1, with D unresolved. Near its end, the DNA agrees better with TRBJ2-7, so the J call may be wrong. Germline V gene sequence: CDR1 SQVTM, CDR2 ANQGSEA. There are 13 residues in the CDR3. As DNA, the CDR3 is TGCAGCGTCCCCTGGGGTGCCTACAATGAGCAGTACTTC. This gives the protein CSVPWGAYNEQYF.

The V gene is TRBV21-1, the J gene TRBJ2-5; the D call TRBD2 from the table was never checked on the DNA. The J call is doubtful: the DNA matches TRBJ2-7 better. TRBV21-1 is classified as a pseudogene. The CDR3 covers 14 residues. The CDR3 DNA is TGTACCAGCAGCAAAGGAACAGACCGCTACGAGCAGTACTTC. Encoded protein: CTSSKGTDRYEQYF.

This chain connects TRBV7-8 to TRBJ2-5; 12 bases are a match to TRBD1. The CDR3 has 17 amino acids. The J segment lost 5 bases and the V segment lost 0 bases, leaving 7 bases of the junction unmatched. Germline CDR1 SGHVS, CDR2 FQNEAQ. CDR3 amino acids: CASSLAAGTGGAETQYF. CDR3 nucleotides: TGTGCCAGCAGCTTAGCTGCCGGGACAGGGGGCGCGGAGACCCAGTACTTC.

This clonotype showed up just a few times. The genes are TRBV4-1 and TRBJ2-7; no definite D call. Per the germline V gene, CDR1 is MGHRA and CDR2 is YSYEKL. The CDR3 loop spans 15 amino acids. V was clipped by 0 bases and J by 4 bases, with 13 bases between them. In DNA form, the CDR3 reads TGCGCCAGCAGCCAAGATGAGACCATAAGTTACGAGCAGTACTTC. Its translation is CASSQDETISYEQYF.

The chain employs TRBV20-1 and TRBJ2-3; 7 bases match TRBD2. Germline V gives CDR1 DFQATT, CDR2 SNEGSKA (reference sequence). This CDR3 comprises 17 residues. The V segment lost 0 bases and the J segment 6 bases; nucleotides outside the gene matches: 15. This CDR3 reads CSAREWGGGRMGDTQYF. The CDR3 DNA is TGCAGTGCTAGAGAATGGGGTGGCGGGAGAATGGGTGATACGCAGTATTTT.

This rearrangement joins TRBV12-3 or TRBV12-4 to TRBJ1-5, with 7 bases lining up with TRBD1. The V and J ends lost 5 bases and 6 bases, in that order; junction bases with no gene match: 4. This CDR3 has 13 residues. The CDR3 DNA reads as TGTGCCAGCAGTCCACAGGGGTTTCAGCCCCAGCATTTT. Its protein product is CASSPQGFQPQHF.

This rearrangement joins TRBV14 to TRBJ2-1; perhaps TRBD1 as D (5 bases). Trimming stripped 2 bases from V and 2 bases from J, with 13 bases between. The CDR3 sequence is 16 residues long. Looked up from germline, CDR1 is SGHDN and CDR2 is FVKESK. In nucleotides, the CDR3 is TGTGCCAGCAGCCAAAAGGGGTCATCCCCCTACAATGAGCAGTTCTTC. This gives the protein CASSQKGSSPYNEQFF.